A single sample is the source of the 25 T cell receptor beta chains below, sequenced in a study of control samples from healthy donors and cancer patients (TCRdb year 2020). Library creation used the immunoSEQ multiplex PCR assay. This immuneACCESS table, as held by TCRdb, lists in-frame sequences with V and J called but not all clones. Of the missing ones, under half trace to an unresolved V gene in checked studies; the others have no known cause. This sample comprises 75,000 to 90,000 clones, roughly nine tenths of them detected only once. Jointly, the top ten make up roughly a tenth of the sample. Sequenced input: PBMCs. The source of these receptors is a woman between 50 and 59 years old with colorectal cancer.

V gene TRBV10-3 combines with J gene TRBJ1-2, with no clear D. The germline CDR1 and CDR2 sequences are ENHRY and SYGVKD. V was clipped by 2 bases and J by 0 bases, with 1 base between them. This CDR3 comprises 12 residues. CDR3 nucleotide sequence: TGTGCCATCAGTGAGACTAACTATGGCTACACCTTC. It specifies CAISETNYGYTF.

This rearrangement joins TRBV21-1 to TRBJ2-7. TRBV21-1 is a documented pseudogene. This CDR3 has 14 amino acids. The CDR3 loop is CASPWGTPPGEQYV. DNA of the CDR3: TGTGCCAGCCCTTGGGGAACCCCACCCGGCGAGCAGTACGTC.

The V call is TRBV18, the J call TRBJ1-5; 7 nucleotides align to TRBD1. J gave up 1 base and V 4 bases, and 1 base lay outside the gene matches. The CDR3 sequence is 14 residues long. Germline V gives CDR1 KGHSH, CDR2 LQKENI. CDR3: CASSQGASNQPQHF. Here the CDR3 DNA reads TGTGCCAGCTCACAGGGGGCAAGCAATCAGCCCCAGCATTTT.

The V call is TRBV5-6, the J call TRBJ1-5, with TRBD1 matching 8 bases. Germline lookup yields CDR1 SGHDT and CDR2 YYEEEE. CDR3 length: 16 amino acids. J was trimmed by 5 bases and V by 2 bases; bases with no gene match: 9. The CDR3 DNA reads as TGTGCCAGCAGCTTAGCGGGACAGGAGGCGGATCAGCCCCAGCATTTT. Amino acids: CASSLAGQEADQPQHF.

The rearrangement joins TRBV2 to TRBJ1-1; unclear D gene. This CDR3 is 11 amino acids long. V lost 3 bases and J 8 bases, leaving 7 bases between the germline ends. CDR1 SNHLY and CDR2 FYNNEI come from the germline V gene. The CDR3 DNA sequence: TGTGCCAGCAGTGAGGTCAGAGAAGCTTTCTTT. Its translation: CASSEVREAFF.

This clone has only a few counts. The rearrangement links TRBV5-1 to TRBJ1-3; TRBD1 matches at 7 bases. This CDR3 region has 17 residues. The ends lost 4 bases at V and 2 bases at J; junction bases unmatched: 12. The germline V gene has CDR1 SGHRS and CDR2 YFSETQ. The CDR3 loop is CASSRGQSEEPGNTIYF. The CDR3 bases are TGCGCCAGCAGCAGGGGGCAGTCAGAAGAACCTGGAAACACCATATATTTT.

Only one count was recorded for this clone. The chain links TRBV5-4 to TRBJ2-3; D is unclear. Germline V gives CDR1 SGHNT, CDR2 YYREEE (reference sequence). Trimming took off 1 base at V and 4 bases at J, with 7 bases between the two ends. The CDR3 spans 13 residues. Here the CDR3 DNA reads TGTGCCAGCAGCTTGATTGGGTCAGATACGCAGTATTTT. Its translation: CASSLIGSDTQYF.

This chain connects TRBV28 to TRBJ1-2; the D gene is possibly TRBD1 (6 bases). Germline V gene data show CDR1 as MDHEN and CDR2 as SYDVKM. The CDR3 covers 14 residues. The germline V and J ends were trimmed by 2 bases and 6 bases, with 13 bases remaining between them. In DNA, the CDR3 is TGTGCCAGCAGTTTAGGCTTGGGGGGCGATGGCTACACCTTC. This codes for CASSLGLGGDGYTF.

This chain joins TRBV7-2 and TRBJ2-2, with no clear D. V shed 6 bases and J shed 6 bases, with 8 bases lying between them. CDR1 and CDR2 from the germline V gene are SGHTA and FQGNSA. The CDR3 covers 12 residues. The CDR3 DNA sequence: TGTGCCAGCAGGATAAGGGCCGGGGAGCTGTTTTTT. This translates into CASRIRAGELFF.

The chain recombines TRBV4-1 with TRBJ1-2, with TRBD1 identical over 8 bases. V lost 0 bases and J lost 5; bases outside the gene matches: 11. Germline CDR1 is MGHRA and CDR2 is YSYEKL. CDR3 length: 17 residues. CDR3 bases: TGCGCCAGCAGCCAAGATACAGGGGGAGCAGCTGGGTATGGCTACACCTTC. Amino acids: CASSQDTGGAAGYGYTF.

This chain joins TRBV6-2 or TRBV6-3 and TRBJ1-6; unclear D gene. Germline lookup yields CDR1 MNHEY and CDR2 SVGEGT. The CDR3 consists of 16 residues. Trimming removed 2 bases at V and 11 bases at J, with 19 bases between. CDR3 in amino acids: CASSYADLNKSPPLHF. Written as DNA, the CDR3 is TGTGCCAGCAGTTACGCCGACCTAAATAAATCTCCACCCCTCCACTTT.

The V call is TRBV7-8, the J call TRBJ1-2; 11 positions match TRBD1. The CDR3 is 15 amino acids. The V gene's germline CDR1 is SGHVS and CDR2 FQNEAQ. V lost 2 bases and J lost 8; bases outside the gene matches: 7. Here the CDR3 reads CASSLTGQGADGYTF. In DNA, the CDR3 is TGTGCCAGCAGCTTAACTGGACAGGGGGCGGACGGCTACACCTTC.

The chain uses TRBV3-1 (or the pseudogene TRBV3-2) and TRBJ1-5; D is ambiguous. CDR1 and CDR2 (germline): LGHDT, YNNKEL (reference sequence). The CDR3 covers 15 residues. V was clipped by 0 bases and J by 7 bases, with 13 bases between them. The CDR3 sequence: CASSQDAVPGQPQHF. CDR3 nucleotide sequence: TGTGCCAGCAGCCAAGATGCGGTTCCGGGGCAGCCCCAGCATTTT.

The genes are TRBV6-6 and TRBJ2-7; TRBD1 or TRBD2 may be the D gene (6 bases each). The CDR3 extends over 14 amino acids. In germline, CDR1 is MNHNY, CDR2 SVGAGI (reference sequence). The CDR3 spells CAPGLQGEGGEQYV. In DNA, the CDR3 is TGTGCTCCAGGCCTACAGGGCGAGGGGGGCGAGCAGTACGTC.

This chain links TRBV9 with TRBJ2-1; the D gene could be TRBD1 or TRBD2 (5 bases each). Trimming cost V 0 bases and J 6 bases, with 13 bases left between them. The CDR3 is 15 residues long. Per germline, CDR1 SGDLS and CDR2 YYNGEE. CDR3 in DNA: TGTGCCAGCAGCGTAGAGGGACCCCCTAGCAATGAGCAGTTCTTC. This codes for CASSVEGPPSNEQFF. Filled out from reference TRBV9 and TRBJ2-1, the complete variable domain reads DSGVTQTPKHLITATGQRVTLRCSPRSGDLSVYWYQQSLDQGLQFLIQYYNGEERAKGNILERFSAQQFPDLHSELNLSSLELGDSALYFCASSVEGPPSNEQFFGPGTRLTVL.

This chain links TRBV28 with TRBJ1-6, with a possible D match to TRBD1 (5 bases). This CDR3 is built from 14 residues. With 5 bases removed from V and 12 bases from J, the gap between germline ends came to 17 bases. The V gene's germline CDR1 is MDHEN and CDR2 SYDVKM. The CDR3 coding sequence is TGTGCCAGCAGTACCGGGACGGGCATTCGACCCCTCCACTTT. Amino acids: CASSTGTGIRPLHF.

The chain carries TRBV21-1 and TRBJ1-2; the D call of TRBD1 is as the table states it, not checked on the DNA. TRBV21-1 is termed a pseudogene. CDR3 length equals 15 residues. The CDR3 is CAITSRDRGSCGYTF. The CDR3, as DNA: TGTGCCATCACCTCCCGGGACAGGGGTTCTTGTGGCTACACCTTC.

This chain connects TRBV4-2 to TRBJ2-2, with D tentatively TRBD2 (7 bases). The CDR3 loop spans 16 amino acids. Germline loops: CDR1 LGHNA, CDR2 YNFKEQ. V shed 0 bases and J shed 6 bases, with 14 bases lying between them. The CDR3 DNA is TGTGCCAGCAGCCAAGATAATGCGGGGGCCGCCGGGGAGCTGTTTTTT. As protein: CASSQDNAGAAGELFF.

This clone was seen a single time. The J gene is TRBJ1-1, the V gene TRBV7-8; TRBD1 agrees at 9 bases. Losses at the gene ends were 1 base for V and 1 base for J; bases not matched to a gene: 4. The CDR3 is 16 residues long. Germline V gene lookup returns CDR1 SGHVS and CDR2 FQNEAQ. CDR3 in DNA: TGTGCCAGCAGCTTAGGGAACAGGGGGCAGAACACTGAAGCTTTCTTT. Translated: CASSLGNRGQNTEAFF.

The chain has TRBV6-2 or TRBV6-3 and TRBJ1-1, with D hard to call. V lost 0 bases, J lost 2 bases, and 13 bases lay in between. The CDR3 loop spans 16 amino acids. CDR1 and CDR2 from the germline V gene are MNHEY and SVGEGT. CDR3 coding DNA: TGTGCCAGCAGTTACTCCCCGGTAAGGAAAAACACTGAAGCTTTCTTT. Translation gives CASSYSPVRKNTEAFF.

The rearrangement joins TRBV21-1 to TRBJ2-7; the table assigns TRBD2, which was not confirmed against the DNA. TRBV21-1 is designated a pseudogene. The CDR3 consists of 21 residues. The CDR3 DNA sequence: TGTGCCAGCAGCCCAAGGCTTCCGGGACTAGCGGGGGGCCTGAGCTCCTACGAGCAGTACGTC. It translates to CASSPRLPGLAGGLSSYEQYV.

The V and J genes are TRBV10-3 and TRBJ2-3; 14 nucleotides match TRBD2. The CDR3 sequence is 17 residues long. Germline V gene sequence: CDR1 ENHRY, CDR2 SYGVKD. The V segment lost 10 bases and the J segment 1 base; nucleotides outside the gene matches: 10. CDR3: CATRDGLAGGRTDTQYF. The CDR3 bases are TGTGCCACTAGGGACGGACTAGCGGGGGGCCGCACAGATACGCAGTATTTT.

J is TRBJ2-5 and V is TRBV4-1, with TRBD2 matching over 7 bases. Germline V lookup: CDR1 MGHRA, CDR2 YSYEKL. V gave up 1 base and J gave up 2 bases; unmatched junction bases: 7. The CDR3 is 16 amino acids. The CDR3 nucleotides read TGCGCCAGCAGCCAAGGACCCTCGGGGGGTCAAGAGACCCAGTACTTC. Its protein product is CASSQGPSGGQETQYF.

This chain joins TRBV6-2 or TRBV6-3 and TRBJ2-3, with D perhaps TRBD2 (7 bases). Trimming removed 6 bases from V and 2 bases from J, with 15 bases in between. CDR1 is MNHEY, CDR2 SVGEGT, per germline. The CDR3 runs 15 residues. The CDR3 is CASSPRGGATDTQYF. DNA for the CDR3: TGTGCCAGCAGCCCGAGGGGGGGGGCCACAGATACGCAGTATTTT.

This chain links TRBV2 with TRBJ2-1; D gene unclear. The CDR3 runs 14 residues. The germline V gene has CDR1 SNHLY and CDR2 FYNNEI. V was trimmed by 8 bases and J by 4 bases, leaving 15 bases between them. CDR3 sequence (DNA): TGTGCCAGCGGTCCGCCCCCCGGGTACAATGAGCAGTTCTTC. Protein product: CASGPPPGYNEQFF.